This TCR beta chain was documented in a study of blood T cell repertoires in COVID-19. On the study more broadly: T cells, B-cell-depleted T cells, or PBMCs supplied cDNA or gDNA.

J lost 0 bases, V lost 4 bases, and 12 bases had no gene match. The germline gives CDR1 SGHRS, CDR2 YFSETQ. CDR3 length: 18 amino acids. This clone was seen once. Assay: immunoSEQ multiplex PCR; the TCRdb copy retains only in-frame clones and omits some. The table has 250,000 to 350,000 clones, about nine tenths seen once. Sequenced material: peripheral blood. The sequence derives from a woman aged 50 to 65 who had recovered from COVID-19. This chain connects TRBV5-1 to TRBJ2-3; 9 bases map to TRBD2. The DNA of the CDR3 is TGCGCCAGCAGCACCGGGACTAGCCCCCTTGCTAGCACAGATACGCAGTATTTT. This gives the protein CASSTGTSPLASTDTQYF.